This is a list of T cell receptor beta chains from one sample in a study of control samples from healthy donors and cancer patients. TCRdb's copy holds only in-frame clones and misses some; the assay was immunoSEQ multiplex PCR. The sample consists of some 110,000 clones, more than 75% of them appearing once. Sequenced sample: blood. The receptors originated from a woman aged 70 to 79 in good health. CDR3s include the opening cysteine and the closing phenylalanine or tryptophan. The order of the fields is J gene, V gene, D gene, CDR3 protein. The D gene is left open where the match is weak.

j_call: TRBJ1-2
v_call: TRBV5-5
d_call: .
cdr3_aa: CASSRGGSNYGYTF

j_call: TRBJ1-1
v_call: TRBV10-3
d_call: .
cdr3_aa: CAIRGTGNTEAFF

j_call: TRBJ1-1
v_call: TRBV19
d_call: .
cdr3_aa: CASVRTEAFF

j_call: TRBJ2-3
v_call: TRBV7-6
d_call: TRBD1
cdr3_aa: CASSRQGGSTDTQYF

j_call: TRBJ2-2
v_call: TRBV10-3
d_call: TRBD2
cdr3_aa: CAIPTSGGENTGELFF

j_call: TRBJ2-5
v_call: TRBV29-1
d_call: TRBD1
cdr3_aa: CSAGQGAETQYF

j_call: TRBJ2-2
v_call: TRBV7-9
d_call: TRBD2
cdr3_aa: CASSRSSGTSPSGELFF

j_call: TRBJ2-2
v_call: TRBV29-1
d_call: .
cdr3_aa: CSVEIRGATGELFF

j_call: TRBJ1-5
v_call: TRBV7-9
d_call: .
cdr3_aa: CASSLTVSNQPQHF

j_call: TRBJ1-5
v_call: TRBV19
d_call: .
cdr3_aa: CASSTIDRSFNQPQHF

j_call: TRBJ1-1
v_call: TRBV7-2
d_call: .
cdr3_aa: CASSLESRYTEAFF

j_call: TRBJ2-7
v_call: TRBV13
d_call: .
cdr3_aa: CASSHQGYEQYF

j_call: TRBJ1-5
v_call: TRBV3-1/TRBV3-2
d_call: .
cdr3_aa: CASSQDLNQPQHF

j_call: TRBJ1-2
v_call: TRBV5-1
d_call: .
cdr3_aa: CASRAVADYGYTF

j_call: TRBJ1-2
v_call: TRBV19
d_call: .
cdr3_aa: CASSPPGRGAIYGYTF

j_call: TRBJ2-7
v_call: TRBV7-9
d_call: TRBD1
cdr3_aa: CASGGGTGLTEQYF

j_call: TRBJ1-1
v_call: TRBV7-6
d_call: .
cdr3_aa: CASTSDRLNTEAFF

j_call: TRBJ2-3
v_call: TRBV24-1
d_call: TRBD1
cdr3_aa: CATSEGQLGDTQYF

j_call: TRBJ1-1
v_call: TRBV5-1
d_call: .
cdr3_aa: CASSWEDSLNTEAFF

j_call: TRBJ1-1
v_call: TRBV2
d_call: .
cdr3_aa: CASNLGGSATEAFF

j_call: TRBJ1-4
v_call: TRBV2
d_call: .
cdr3_aa: CASSGEALNEKLFF

j_call: TRBJ2-1
v_call: TRBV14
d_call: TRBD1
cdr3_aa: CASSERQGAHNEQFF

j_call: TRBJ1-3
v_call: TRBV5-4
d_call: .
cdr3_aa: CASSLVGSGNTIYF

j_call: TRBJ1-4
v_call: TRBV5-6
d_call: TRBD1
cdr3_aa: CASSQGDMGNEKLFF

j_call: TRBJ1-2
v_call: TRBV5-6
d_call: TRBD1
cdr3_aa: CASSPTGGGGYTF

j_call: TRBJ2-1
v_call: TRBV4-1
d_call: .
cdr3_aa: CASSQVFSRTLEGPFF

j_call: TRBJ1-6
v_call: TRBV6-5
d_call: .
cdr3_aa: CASSYSQGQGSSPLHF

j_call: TRBJ1-5
v_call: TRBV10-3
d_call: .
cdr3_aa: CAISEFNSNQPQHF

j_call: TRBJ1-2
v_call: TRBV25-1
d_call: .
cdr3_aa: CASSAPGPFVGYTF

j_call: TRBJ1-2
v_call: TRBV7-9
d_call: TRBD1
cdr3_aa: CASTPSGTGFGYTF

j_call: TRBJ2-1
v_call: TRBV11-3
d_call: .
cdr3_aa: CASSLGTSSYNEQFF

j_call: TRBJ1-1
v_call: TRBV5-6
d_call: TRBD1
cdr3_aa: CASSLARDRSNEAFF

j_call: TRBJ2-5
v_call: TRBV5-4
d_call: TRBD2
cdr3_aa: CASRLAGTHQETQYF

j_call: TRBJ1-2
v_call: TRBV29-1
d_call: TRBD1
cdr3_aa: CSARQGFRYGYTF

j_call: TRBJ2-5
v_call: TRBV7-2
d_call: .
cdr3_aa: CASSLETRRQETQYF

j_call: TRBJ1-3
v_call: TRBV6-5
d_call: .
cdr3_aa: CASRQSSGNTIYF

j_call: TRBJ2-6
v_call: TRBV19
d_call: TRBD1
cdr3_aa: CASSPGTGRTGANVLTF

j_call: TRBJ2-1
v_call: TRBV29-1
d_call: TRBD2
cdr3_aa: CSVLIGGWSSYNEQFF

j_call: TRBJ1-1
v_call: TRBV5-1
d_call: .
cdr3_aa: CASSYENTEAFF

j_call: TRBJ2-1
v_call: TRBV10-2
d_call: .
cdr3_aa: CASSFGEVEYNEQFF

j_call: TRBJ2-3
v_call: TRBV29-1
d_call: TRBD1
cdr3_aa: CSVDKGTGNPDTQYF

j_call: TRBJ2-7
v_call: TRBV5-6
d_call: .
cdr3_aa: CASSLGDRVSYEQYF

j_call: TRBJ2-1
v_call: TRBV18
d_call: .
cdr3_aa: CASSPPQSYNEQFF

j_call: TRBJ1-2
v_call: TRBV11-2
d_call: .
cdr3_aa: CASTGGLGANYGYTF

j_call: TRBJ1-1
v_call: TRBV12-3/TRBV12-4
d_call: TRBD1
cdr3_aa: CASSRQGRTEAFF

j_call: TRBJ1-1
v_call: TRBV9
d_call: .
cdr3_aa: CASSPHENTEAFF

j_call: TRBJ2-1
v_call: TRBV5-1
d_call: .
cdr3_aa: CASSRDPGTGNNEQFF

j_call: TRBJ1-1
v_call: TRBV4-1
d_call: TRBD1
cdr3_aa: CASSRGQGAGLDTEAFF

j_call: TRBJ1-5
v_call: TRBV9
d_call: .
cdr3_aa: CASSVGSGNSNQPQHF